This T cell receptor (beta chain) was sequenced in a study of blood T cell repertoires in COVID-19. Original processing methods: Amplification of reference gene primers was used by the study to estimate nucleated cell counts. TCRdb's copy holds only in-frame clones and misses some; the assay was immunoSEQ multiplex PCR. V and J calls and clone size are as listed in that table; D and trimming were resolved from the DNA. The sample consists of about 320,000 clones, roughly 90% of them appearing once. What was sequenced was peripheral blood. This receptor was taken from a young man who had recovered from COVID-19.

The CDR3 spells CASSPRSGTDTQYF. The CDR3, as DNA: TGTGCCAGCTCACCACGAAGCGGGACAGATACGCAGTATTTT. The V call is TRBV18, the J call TRBJ2-3, with a weak D call TRBD2 (6 bases). The CDR3 totals 14 residues. V was clipped by 1 base and J by 3 bases, with 8 bases between them. Germline V lookup: CDR1 KGHSH, CDR2 LQKENI.